This T cell receptor (beta chain) was retrieved from a study of CD8 T cells in Susac syndrome. This CDR3 has 17 residues. In germline, CDR1 is SQVTM, CDR2 ANQGSEA. Trimming took off 0 bases at V and 2 bases at J, with 20 bases between the two ends. Reverse transcription of about 0.5 to 1 ug RNA used random hexamers. MiXCR was run by TCRdb on the immunoSEQ multiplex PCR reads, yielding one entry per CDR3 protein. This table holds about 200,000 distinct CDR3 sequences, roughly 94% found once. The gene calls are TRBV29-1 and TRBJ2-7, with D hard to call. This TCR derives from a human donor with multiple sclerosis. Source material: CD4+ T cells from PBMCs. CDR3 in amino acids: CSVEDGKTFRPAYEQYF. CDR3 coding DNA: TGCAGCGTTGAAGATGGGAAAACATTCCGCCCCGCCTACGAGCAGTACTTC.